Shown below are 27 T cell receptor beta chains from a single sample sequenced in a study of TIL therapy for anti-PD-1-resistant metastatic lung cancer. Time point specified: pre-treatment sample, taken before nivolumab and TIL therapy. The immunoSEQ assay was v3. The table came from immunoSEQ multiplex PCR; TCRdb's copy has only in-frame clones and leaves some out. Here the sample spans about 15,000 clones, around 86% being singletons. Sequenced here: blood, sampled at baseline. These receptors were taken from a person between 30 and 79 years old with non-small cell lung cancer.

The genes are TRBV30 and TRBJ2-1; tentatively, D is TRBD2 (6 bases). This CDR3 spans 14 amino acids. The germline CDR1 and CDR2 sequences are GTSNPN and SVGIG (reference sequence). The ends were cut back, 3 bases at V and 1 base at J, with 10 bases in the middle. The CDR3 loop is CAWRAAGSYNEQFF. For the CDR3, the DNA is TGTGCCTGGAGGGCGGCGGGGTCCTACAATGAGCAGTTCTTC.

J is TRBJ2-3 and V is TRBV6-5; 10 bases fit TRBD1. The CDR3 runs to 15 residues. V dropped 7 bases and J dropped 7; count of bases not matched to a gene: 11. Germline CDR1 is MNHEY and CDR2 is SVGAGI. The CDR3 loop is CASTRTGQGSHTQYF. CDR3 DNA sequence: TGTGCCAGCACCCGTACGGGACAGGGGAGCCATACGCAGTATTTT.

The V call is TRBV7-9, the J call TRBJ1-1; no definite D call. Germline CDR1 is SEHNR and CDR2 is FQNEAQ (reference sequence). V was clipped by 1 base and J by 1 base, with 10 bases between them. The CDR3 is 15 residues long. The CDR3 here is CASSLGQDGNTEAFF. The CDR3 DNA sequence: TGTGCCAGCAGCTTAGGTCAGGACGGGAACACTGAAGCTTTCTTT.

The J gene is TRBJ1-4, the V gene TRBV25-1, with 10 bases lining up with TRBD1. After removal of 5 bases from V and 7 bases from J, the junction contained 13 bases not matched to a gene. Germline CDR1 and CDR2: MGHDK and SYGVNS. The CDR3 is made up of 17 amino acids. The chain's CDR3 is CASSPHRDRGFGEKLFF. For the CDR3, the DNA is TGTGCCAGCAGTCCACACCGGGACAGGGGTTTCGGTGAAAAACTGTTTTTT.

The chain links TRBV19 to TRBJ2-2, with D unresolved. The CDR3 is 15 residues long. Germline assignment: CDR1 LNHDA and CDR2 SQIVND (reference sequence). Trimming left V 2 bases short and J 0 bases short, with 7 bases between. CDR3 region: CASSIKQTNTGELFF. The CDR3 region has the DNA TGTGCCAGTAGTATAAAACAGACGAACACCGGGGAGCTGTTTTTT.

The V gene is TRBV7-6, the J gene TRBJ1-1; no clear D. Germline V lookup: CDR1 SGHVS, CDR2 FNYEAQ. This CDR3 contains 15 residues. Trimming took 4 bases from V and 0 from J, leaving 12 bases between them. The CDR3 reads CASSSQFILNTEAFF. Written as DNA, the CDR3 is TGTGCCAGCAGCTCACAGTTTATTTTGAACACTGAAGCTTTCTTT.

The chain links TRBV19 to TRBJ2-7; TRBD1 agrees at 9 bases. The length of the CDR3 is 17 residues. V lost 3 bases, J lost 2 bases, and 11 bases stayed unmatched. Germline CDR1 reads LNHDA; CDR2 reads SQIVND (reference sequence). CDR3 DNA sequence: TGTGCCAGTAGTATCCCCGGGACAGGGACGTCCCCCTACGAGCAGTACTTC. Translation: CASSIPGTGTSPYEQYF.

The genes are TRBV15 and TRBJ2-2; 12 bases are a match to TRBD2. Germline CDR1 LNHNV, CDR2 YYDKDF (reference sequence). This CDR3 has 18 residues. Trimming took 6 bases from V and 5 from J; bases not matched to a gene: 13. In nucleotides, the CDR3 is TGTGCCACCAGGACGACTAGCGGGGGTCACCGAGGGACCGGGGAGCTGTTTTTT. Translation gives CATRTTSGGHRGTGELFF. Based on the CDR3 plus reference TRBV15 and TRBJ2-2, the full variable domain is DAMVIQNPRYQVTQFGKPVTLSCSQTLNHNVMYWYQQKSSQAPKLLFHYYDKDFNNEADTPDNFQSRRPNTSFCFLDIRSPGLGDTAMYLCATRTTSGGHRGTGELFFGEGSRLTVL.

J is TRBJ2-1 and V is TRBV4-2, with a weak D call TRBD2 (5 bases). The germline gives CDR1 LGHNA, CDR2 YNFKEQ. The CDR3 is 15 amino acids. Between the trimmed V and J ends, which lost 0 bases and 3 bases, there was a span of 9 bases. The CDR3 region has the DNA TGTGCCAGCAGCCAAGAAGGCCGGGGCTACAATGAGCAGTTCTTC. Translating it yields CASSQEGRGYNEQFF.

The chain carries TRBV4-1 and TRBJ1-1; no definite D call. V lost 0 bases and J lost 7, with 9 bases in between. CDR3 length equals 13 residues. Germline values: CDR1 MGHRA, CDR2 YSYEKL. The CDR3 loop reads CASSQEIRVEAFF. The CDR3 coding sequence is TGCGCCAGCAGCCAAGAGATCCGGGTTGAAGCTTTCTTT.

The CDR3 region has the DNA TGTGCCAGCCAATTCCTAGCGGGAGGGCGCGGAACCGGGGAGCTGTTTTTT. It specifies CASQFLAGGRGTGELFF. The chain has TRBV27 and TRBJ2-2; 12 bases agree with TRBD2. J gave up 5 bases and V 8 bases, and 12 bases lay outside the gene matches. Germline V CDR1 and CDR2: MNHEY, SMNVEV (reference sequence). The CDR3 totals 17 residues.

Comment on this clone: Germline and junction disagree at one end, which may indicate a read error. The V and J genes are TRBV19 and TRBJ2-1; the match to TRBD2 covers 7 bases. The CDR3 extends over 13 amino acids. Per the germline V gene, CDR1 is LNHDA and CDR2 is SQIVND (reference sequence). This CDR3 is CASSIGGWDEQFF. CDR3 coding DNA: TGTGCGAGTAGTATCGGGGGGTGGGATGAGCAGTTCTTC. Combining the CDR3 with reference TRBV19 and TRBJ2-1 gives the whole variable domain DGGITQSPKYLFRKEGQNVTLSCEQNLNHDAMYWYRQDPGQGLRLIYYSQIVNDFQKGDIAEGYSVSREKKESFPLTVTSAQKNPTAFYLCASSIGGWDEQFFGPGTRLTVL.

This chain joins TRBV7-2 and TRBJ1-2; TRBD1 agrees at 8 bases. CDR1 and CDR2 (germline): SGHTA, FQGNSA. The length of the CDR3 is 15 residues. The junction had 5 bases not matched to a gene; V was cut back by 1 base and J by 4 bases. CDR3 sequence (DNA): TGTGCCAGCAGCTTAGGGAGTACAGGGGGCTATGGCTACACCTTC. It specifies CASSLGSTGGYGYTF.

About this clone: The sample holds other DNA sequences that translate to the same CDR3. The chain is built from TRBV5-6 and TRBJ2-3; D unresolved. V was clipped by 3 bases and J by 6 bases, with 14 bases between them. CDR3 length equals 14 residues. Germline assignment: CDR1 SGHDT and CDR2 YYEEEE. In nucleotides, the CDR3 is TGTGCCAGCAGCTACTTATTTGGCGCGGATACGCAGTATTTT. Translation gives CASSYLFGADTQYF.

This clone appeared a single time. V gene TRBV5-1 combines with J gene TRBJ1-6; 9 bases map to TRBD1. This CDR3 is 14 amino acids long. Germline CDR1 SGHRS, CDR2 YFSETQ. The V gene end was trimmed by 4 bases and the J gene end by 11 bases; junction bases not matched to a gene: 7. CDR3 coding DNA: TGCGCCAGCAGCCTCGACAGGGGGAATACACCCCTCCACTTT. Translation: CASSLDRGNTPLHF.

This clone has only a few counts. In DNA form, the CDR3 reads TGTGCCAGTAGCCTAAGGGATAGCAATCAGCCCCAGCATTTT. As protein: CASSLRDSNQPQHF. The V and J genes are TRBV19 and TRBJ1-5; D is unresolved. This CDR3 has 14 residues. Per germline, CDR1 LNHDA and CDR2 SQIVND (reference sequence). The ends were cut back, 6 bases at V and 0 bases at J, with 9 bases in the middle.

The chain recombines TRBV30 with TRBJ1-4, with D possibly TRBD1 on 5 matching bases. The CDR3 length is 15 residues. V gave up 1 base and J gave up 7 bases, with 16 bases separating them. Germline V gene lookup returns CDR1 GTSNPN and CDR2 SVGIG (reference sequence). CDR3 DNA: TGTGCCTGGAGTGGAGGGGCCGGCGCAGGTGAAAAACTGTTTTTT. This translates into CAWSGGAGAGEKLFF.

The chain has TRBV5-4 and TRBJ2-2; 13 nucleotides match TRBD2. This CDR3 has 15 residues. V lost 4 bases, J lost 7 bases, and 4 bases stayed unmatched. Germline V lookup: CDR1 SGHNT, CDR2 YYREEE (reference sequence). The CDR3 reads CASSPRTSGSGELFF. The CDR3 DNA reads TGTGCCAGCAGCCCCCGGACTAGCGGGAGCGGGGAGCTGTTTTTT.

The J gene is TRBJ1-5, the V gene TRBV2; 10 bases align to TRBD1. Trimming removed 5 bases from V and 6 bases from J; junction bases left unmatched: 4. The germline CDR1 and CDR2 sequences are SNHLY and FYNNEI. The CDR3 extends over 14 amino acids. CDR3: CASSRQGAGQPQHF. The CDR3 DNA follows: TGTGCCAGCAGTCGACAGGGGGCAGGTCAGCCCCAGCATTTT.

The rearrangement links TRBV2 to TRBJ1-2; D gene uncertain. CDR1 and CDR2 from the germline V gene are SNHLY and FYNNEI. This CDR3 spans 14 amino acids. V was shortened by 6 bases and J by 5 bases, with 16 bases between the two germline ends. In nucleotides, the CDR3 is TGTGCCAGCAGGAACCCCGGGGTTCCTTATGGCTACACCTTC. Residues: CASRNPGVPYGYTF. Looking up the rest from reference TRBV2 and TRBJ1-2 gives the full variable domain: EPEVTQTPSHQVTQMGQEVILRCVPISNHLYFYWYRQILGQKVEFLVSFYNNEISEKSEIFDDQFSVERPDGSNFTLKIRSTKLEDSAMYFCASRNPGVPYGYTFGSGTRLTVV.

The chain links TRBV2 to TRBJ2-5, with TRBD2 matching 9 bases. CDR1 is SNHLY, CDR2 FYNNEI, per germline. The CDR3 contains 15 residues. V shed 7 bases, J shed 5 bases, and the junction held 11 bases outside the gene matches. The CDR3 loop is CASTPPAGGGETQYF. CDR3 coding DNA: TGTGCCAGCACCCCCCCAGCGGGAGGAGGGGAGACCCAGTACTTC.

The chain employs TRBV18 and TRBJ2-2; D is ambiguous. V dropped 1 base and J dropped 7 bases, with 13 bases sitting between them. The germline V gene encodes CDR1 KGHSH and CDR2 LQKENI. This CDR3 contains 15 residues. CDR3 region: CASSPRPTVVGELFF. As DNA, the CDR3 is TGTGCCAGCTCACCACGGCCCACGGTGGTCGGGGAGCTGTTTTTT.

This sequence joins TRBV2 and TRBJ2-2, with D perhaps matching TRBD1 (6 bases). CDR1 SNHLY and CDR2 FYNNEI come from the germline V gene. The CDR3 sequence is 15 residues long. Trimming took 11 bases from V and 1 from J, leaving 17 bases between them. CDR3 in amino acids: CALVSGTKNTGELFF. In nucleotides, the CDR3 is TGTGCCTTAGTTTCCGGGACAAAGAACACCGGGGAGCTGTTTTTT.

This rearrangement joins TRBV6-6 to TRBJ1-6, with D possibly being TRBD1 (5 bases). CDR1 is MNHNY and CDR2 is SVGAGI in the germline V gene (reference sequence). This CDR3 spans 14 amino acids. V was trimmed by 6 bases and J by 10 bases, leaving 16 bases between them. CDR3 region: CASSHGRGESPLHF. For the CDR3, the DNA is TGTGCCAGCAGCCACGGACGGGGGGAATCACCCCTCCACTTT.

This clone was seen a single time. This sequence joins TRBV10-3 and TRBJ2-5, with TRBD1 as a possible D gene (6 bases). Trimming removed 2 bases at V and 1 base at J, with 14 bases between. Germline V lookup: CDR1 ENHRY, CDR2 SYGVKD. CDR3 length: 16 residues. CDR3 amino acids: CAISEPRDTLQETQYF. In DNA form, the CDR3 reads TGTGCCATCAGTGAGCCCCGGGACACCCTCCAAGAGACCCAGTACTTC.

This clone has just one count. The chain uses TRBV14 and TRBJ2-7; 7 bases align to TRBD1. V shed 4 bases and J 6 bases; nucleotides not matched to a gene: 9. The CDR3 loop spans 14 amino acids. The germline CDR1 and CDR2 sequences are SGHDN and FVKESK. CDR3 DNA sequence: TGTGCCAGCAGCCCCTCCTACAGGGGACGCGAGCAGTACTTC. This translates into CASSPSYRGREQYF. Variable domain in full (rest from reference TRBV14 and TRBJ2-7): EAGVTQFPSHSVIEKGQTVTLRCDPISGHDNLYWYRRVMGKEIKFLLHFVKESKQDESGMPNNRFLAERTGGTYSTLKVQPAELEDSGVYFCASSPSYRGREQYFGPGTRLTVT.

V and J are TRBV5-1 and TRBJ2-3, with D possibly TRBD2 on 5 matching bases. In germline, CDR1 is SGHRS, CDR2 YFSETQ. CDR3 length: 16 amino acids. Trimming left V 3 bases short and J 4 bases short, with 18 bases between. The CDR3 DNA follows: TGCGCCAGCAGCTATACCGGGGTCGAGGCGGCAGATACGCAGTATTTT. As protein: CASSYTGVEAADTQYF.